This TCR beta chain was profiled in a study of cytomegalovirus exposure and HLA in healthy donors. General study points: In a later analysis, most CMV-associated TCR beta chains appeared HLA-restricted. It was likely that a cluster of highly shared sequence variants was a sequencing artifact.

Though nominally healthy at sampling, donors likely had unrecorded immune exposures. PCR employed 60 Vbeta and 13 Jbeta primers. The repertoire was sequenced with immunoSEQ multiplex PCR; TCRdb's copy has only in-frame clones and lacks some. This table has 100,000 to 120,000 clones, approximately 80% appearing once. The CDR3 is made up of 11 amino acids. Germline V gene lookup returns CDR1 MNHEY and CDR2 SMNVEV (reference sequence). The V gene lost 4 bases and the J gene lost 11 bases, with 11 bases spanning the gap. Turning to this clone: Its antigen is not known.

The sample consisted of PBMCs. The V gene is TRBV27, the J gene TRBJ2-5; tentative D call: TRBD2 (5 bases). This sequence originates from a man in his thirties or forties in good health and CMV-seropositive. The DNA of the CDR3 is TGTGCCAGCAGTTCAGTTGGGGAGCAGTACTTC. As protein: CASSSVGEQYF.